This TCR beta chain was observed in a study of CXCR3-negative and CXCR3-positive naive CD8 T cells. Details on this clonotype: Its antigen is not identified.

Libraries of TRB cDNA were made by 5' RACE and carried UMIs. TCRdb reprocessed the 5' RACE reads; each CDR3 protein has one entry and no DNA is given. The sample totals about 94,000 distinct CDR3 sequences. Whole-study results and caveats: Compared with CXCR3-negative naive cells, CXCR3-positive naive cells showed more hydrophobic TRB CDR3s.

The clonotype was recovered from a human donor in good health. Some clones in this sample may be carry-over from other donors' samples. The specimen sequenced was naive CXCR3+ CD8+ T cells from blood. Stated subset: CD45RO-CCR7+CD27+CD95- naive CD8+ T cells expressing CXCR3 (TNR3+).

The CDR3 here is CASSPAAEQETQYF. This sequence joins TRBV7-2 and TRBJ2-5; the TCRdb D gene call, TRBD2, has no DNA to confirm it. The CDR3 runs to 14 residues. Germline lookup yields CDR1 SGHTA and CDR2 FQGNSA.